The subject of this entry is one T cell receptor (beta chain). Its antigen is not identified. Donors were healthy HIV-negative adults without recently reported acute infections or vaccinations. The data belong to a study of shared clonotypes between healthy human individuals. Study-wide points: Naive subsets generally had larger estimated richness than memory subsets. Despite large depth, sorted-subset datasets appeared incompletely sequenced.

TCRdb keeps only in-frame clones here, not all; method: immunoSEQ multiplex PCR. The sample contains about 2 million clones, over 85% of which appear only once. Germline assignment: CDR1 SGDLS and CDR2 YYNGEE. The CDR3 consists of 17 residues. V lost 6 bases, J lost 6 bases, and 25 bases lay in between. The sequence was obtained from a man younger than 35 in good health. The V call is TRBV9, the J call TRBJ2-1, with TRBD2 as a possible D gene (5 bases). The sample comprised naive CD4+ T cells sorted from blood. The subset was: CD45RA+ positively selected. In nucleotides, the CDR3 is TGTGCCAGCAACTCGTTGGGGAGCCCACTACCCTTCAATGAGCAGTTCTTC. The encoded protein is CASNSLGSPLPFNEQFF.